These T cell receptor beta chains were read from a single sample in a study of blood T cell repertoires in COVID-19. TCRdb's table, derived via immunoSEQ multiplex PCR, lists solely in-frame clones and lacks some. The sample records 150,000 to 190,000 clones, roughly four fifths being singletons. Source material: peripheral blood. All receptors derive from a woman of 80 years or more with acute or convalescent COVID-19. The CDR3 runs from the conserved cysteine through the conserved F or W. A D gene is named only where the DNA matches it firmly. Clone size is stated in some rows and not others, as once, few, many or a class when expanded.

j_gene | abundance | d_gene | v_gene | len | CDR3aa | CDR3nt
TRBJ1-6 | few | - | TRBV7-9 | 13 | CASRGLLDSPLHF | TGTGCCAGCCGGGGACTGCTAGATTCACCCCTCCACTTT
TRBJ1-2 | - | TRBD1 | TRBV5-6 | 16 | CASSPLQGTGVYGYTF | TGTGCCAGCAGCCCACTCCAAGGGACAGGTGTTTATGGCTACACCTTC
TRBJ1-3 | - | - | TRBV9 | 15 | CASSVDTDSGNTIYF | TGTGCCAGCAGCGTAGACACAGACTCTGGAAACACCATATATTTT
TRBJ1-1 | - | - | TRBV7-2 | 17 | CASSLGPPSVLNTEAFF | TGTGCCAGCAGCTTAGGGCCTCCATCCGTACTGAACACTGAAGCTTTCTTT
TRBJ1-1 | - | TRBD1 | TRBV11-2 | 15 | CASSIPGQMNTEAFF | TGTGCCAGCAGCATCCCGGGACAGATGAACACTGAAGCTTTCTTT
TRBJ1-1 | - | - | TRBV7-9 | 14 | CASSPGHSNTEAFF | TGTGCCAGCAGCCCGGGACATTCGAACACTGAAGCTTTCTTT
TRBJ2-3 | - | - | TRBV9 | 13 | CASSPFPAGTQYF | TGTGCCAGCAGCCCTTTCCCCGCGGGTACGCAGTATTTT
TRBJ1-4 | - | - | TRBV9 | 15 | CASSVGLGGNEKLFF | TGTGCCAGCAGCGTAGGTCTCGGGGGTAATGAAAAACTGTTTTTT
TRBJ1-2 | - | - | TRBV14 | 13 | CASSPVAPYGYTF | TGTGCCAGCAGCCCGGTCGCGCCCTATGGCTACACCTTC
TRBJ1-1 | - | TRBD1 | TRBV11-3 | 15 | CASSTSTGPGAEAFF | TGTGCCAGCAGCACCTCGACAGGGCCCGGCGCTGAAGCTTTCTTT
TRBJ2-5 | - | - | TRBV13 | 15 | CASSSLHEGLETQYF | TGTGCCAGCAGCTCCCTTCATGAGGGATTGGAGACCCAGTACTTC
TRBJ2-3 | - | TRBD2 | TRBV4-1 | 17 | CASSPVLSGGAPDTQYF | TGCGCCAGCAGCCCCGTGCTGAGCGGGGGGGCCCCAGATACGCAGTATTTT
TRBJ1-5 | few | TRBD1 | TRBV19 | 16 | CASSISLQGASQPQHF | TGTGCCAGTAGTATTTCCTTACAGGGGGCTAGTCAGCCCCAGCATTTT
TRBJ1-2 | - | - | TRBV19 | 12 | CASSIGIDGYTF | TGTGCCAGTAGTATCGGGATTGATGGCTACACCTTC
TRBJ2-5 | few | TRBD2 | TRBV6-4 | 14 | CANRLAGYDETQYF | TGTGCCAACCGACTAGCGGGATATGATGAGACCCAGTACTTC
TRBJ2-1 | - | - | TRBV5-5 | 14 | CASSLTELNNEQFF | TGTGCCAGCAGCTTGACCGAACTAAACAATGAGCAGTTCTTC
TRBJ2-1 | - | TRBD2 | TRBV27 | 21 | CASSPQGLAGGRTTGINEQFF | TGTGCCAGCAGTCCGCAAGGACTAGCGGGAGGAAGAACCACAGGGATAAATGAGCAGTTCTTC
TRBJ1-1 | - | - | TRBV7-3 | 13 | CASSLSGGGEAFF | TGTGCCAGCAGCTTATCGGGGGGCGGCGAAGCTTTCTTT
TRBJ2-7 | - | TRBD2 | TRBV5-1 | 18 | CASSLGLAGSVSSYEQYF | TGCGCCAGCAGCTTGGGACTAGCGGGATCGGTCAGCTCCTACGAGCAGTACTTC
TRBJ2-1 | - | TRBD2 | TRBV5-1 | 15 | CASSLGLAEDNEQFF | TGCGCCAGCAGCTTGGGACTAGCGGAGGACAATGAGCAGTTCTTC
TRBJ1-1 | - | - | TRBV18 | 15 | CASSPFSQGNTEAFF | TGTGCCAGCTCACCATTCTCGCAGGGGAACACTGAAGCTTTCTTT
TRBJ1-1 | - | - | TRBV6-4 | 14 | CASSPSGQNTEAFF | TGTGCCAGCAGCCCCTCGGGACAGAACACTGAAGCTTTCTTT
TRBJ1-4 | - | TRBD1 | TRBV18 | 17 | CASSPVVRGQGDEKLFF | TGTGCCAGCTCACCCGTGGTACGGGGACAGGGAGATGAAAAACTGTTTTTT
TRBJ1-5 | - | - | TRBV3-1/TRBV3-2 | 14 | CASSNSGGNQPQHF | TGTGCCAGCAGTAACTCAGGGGGCAATCAGCCCCAGCATTTT
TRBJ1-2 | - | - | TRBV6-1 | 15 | CASSEGTGSLYGYTF | TGTGCCAGCAGTGAGGGAACAGGGTCCCTCTATGGCTACACCTTC
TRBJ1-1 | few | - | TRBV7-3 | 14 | CASSSGTYAAEAFF | TGTGCCAGCAGCTCCGGAACGTACGCGGCTGAAGCTTTCTTT
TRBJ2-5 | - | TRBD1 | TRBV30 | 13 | CAAYPRGRETQYF | TGTGCCGCATACCCCAGGGGGCGTGAGACCCAGTACTTC
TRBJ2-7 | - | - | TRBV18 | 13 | CASSTESWNEQYF | TGTGCCAGCTCTACAGAGTCGTGGAACGAGCAGTACTTC
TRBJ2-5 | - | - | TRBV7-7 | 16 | CASSPGRWARQETQYF | TGTGCCAGCAGCCCAGGTCGTTGGGCCCGCCAAGAGACCCAGTACTTC
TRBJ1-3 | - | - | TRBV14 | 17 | CASSQDRGTTAGNTIYF | TGTGCCAGCAGCCAAGATCGGGGAACTACGGCTGGAAACACCATATATTTT
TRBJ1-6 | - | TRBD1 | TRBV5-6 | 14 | CASSYGTGGSPLHF | TGTGCCAGCAGCTACGGGACAGGGGGTTCACCCCTCCACTTT
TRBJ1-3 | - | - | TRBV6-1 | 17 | CASSGTPEINSGNTIYF | TGTGCCAGCAGTGGAACCCCGGAGATTAACTCTGGAAACACCATATATTTT
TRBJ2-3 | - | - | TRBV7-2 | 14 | CASSLGRESDTQYF | TGTGCCAGCAGCTTGGGGCGGGAATCAGATACGCAGTATTTT
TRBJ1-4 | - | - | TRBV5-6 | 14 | CASSAGDGGEKLFF | TGTGCCAGCAGCGCTGGAGACGGAGGTGAAAAACTGTTTTTT
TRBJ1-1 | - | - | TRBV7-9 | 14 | CASSRQVLNTEAFF | TGTGCCAGCAGCCGACAGGTATTGAACACTGAAGCTTTCTTT
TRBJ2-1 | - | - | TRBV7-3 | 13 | CASSSATSTAQFF | TGTGCCAGCAGCAGCGCTACTAGTACTGCGCAGTTCTTC
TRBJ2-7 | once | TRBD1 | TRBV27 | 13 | CASRVTGDIGQYF | TGTGCCAGCAGGGTGACAGGGGATATAGGGCAGTACTTC
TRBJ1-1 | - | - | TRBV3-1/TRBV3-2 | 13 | CASSQGGGFEAFF | TGTGCCAGCAGCCAAGGGGGGGGTTTTGAAGCTTTCTTT
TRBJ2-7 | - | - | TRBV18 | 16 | CASSPPSGGLSYEQYF | TGTGCCAGCTCACCACCGTCAGGGGGACTCTCCTACGAGCAGTACTTC
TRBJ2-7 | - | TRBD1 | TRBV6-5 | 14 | CASRGRDRSNEQYF | TGTGCCAGCAGGGGCCGGGACAGGTCCAACGAGCAGTACTTC
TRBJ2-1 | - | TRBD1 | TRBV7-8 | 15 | CASSLRWDRGNEQFF | TGTGCCAGCAGCTTAAGGTGGGACAGGGGGAATGAGCAGTTCTTC
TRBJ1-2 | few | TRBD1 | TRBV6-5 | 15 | CASSSLGQGVYGYTF | TGTGCCAGCAGTTCCTTGGGACAGGGAGTGTATGGCTACACCTTC